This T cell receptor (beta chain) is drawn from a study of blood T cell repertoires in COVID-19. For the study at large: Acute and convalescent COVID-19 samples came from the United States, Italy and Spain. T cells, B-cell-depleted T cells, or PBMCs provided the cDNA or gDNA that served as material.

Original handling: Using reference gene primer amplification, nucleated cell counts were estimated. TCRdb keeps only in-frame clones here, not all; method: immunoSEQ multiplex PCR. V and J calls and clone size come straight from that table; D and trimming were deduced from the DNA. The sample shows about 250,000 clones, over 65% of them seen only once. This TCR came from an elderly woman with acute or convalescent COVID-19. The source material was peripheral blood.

The CDR3 reads CASSPRGRSPSTDTQYF. As DNA, the CDR3 is TGTGCCAGCAGCCCGCGGGGGCGGAGCCCTAGCACAGATACGCAGTATTTT. The chain links TRBV12-1 to TRBJ2-3; the D call in the table, TRBD2, was not verified against the DNA. TRBV12-1 is shown as a pseudogene. The CDR3 runs 17 residues.